Following are 26 T cell receptor beta chains from one sample sequenced in a study of shared clonotypes between healthy human individuals. Clones were sequenced by immunoSEQ multiplex PCR, and TCRdb holds only the in-frame ones, with some missing. Here the sample spans some 500,000 clones, about 96% being singletons. Material: naive CD4+ T cells sorted from blood. Stated subset: CD45RA+ positively selected. The receptors shown here come from a woman aged 25 to 45 in good health.

The V call is TRBV9, the J call TRBJ1-3, with D perhaps matching TRBD1 (5 bases). Germline V lookup: CDR1 SGDLS, CDR2 YYNGEE. The CDR3 is made up of 16 amino acids. Trimming took 4 bases from V and 0 from J, leaving 14 bases between them. The CDR3 sequence: CASSTGAVNSGNTIYF. The CDR3 DNA reads as TGTGCCAGCAGCACCGGGGCCGTAAACTCTGGAAACACCATATATTTT.

The chain couples TRBV5-1 to TRBJ2-5; the match to TRBD1 covers 8 bases. The CDR3 sequence is 16 residues long. J was trimmed by 4 bases and V by 4 bases; bases with no gene match: 12. CDR1 and CDR2 from the germline V gene are SGHRS and YFSETQ. The CDR3 coding sequence is TGCGCCAGCAGCAGGAAGGACAGGGTGGGCCGAGAGACCCAGTACTTC. It encodes CASSRKDRVGRETQYF. The whole variable domain, filled in from reference TRBV5-1 and TRBJ2-5, reads KAGVTQTPRYLIKTRGQQVTLSCSPISGHRSVSWYQQTPGQGLQFLFEYFSETQRNKGNFPGRFSGRQFSNSRSEMNVSTLELGDSALYLCASSRKDRVGRETQYFGPGTRLLVL.

The chain employs TRBV18 and TRBJ1-1; D unresolved. V dropped 6 bases and J dropped 3 bases, with 5 bases sitting between them. CDR3 length equals 11 residues. CDR1 is KGHSH, CDR2 LQKENI, per germline. CDR3 sequence reads: CASSSDTEAFF. In nucleotides, the CDR3 is TGTGCCAGCTCTAGCGACACTGAAGCTTTCTTT.

This chain uses TRBV9 with TRBJ2-1, with D maybe TRBD1 (6 bases). Germline CDR1 and CDR2: SGDLS and YYNGEE. Trimming cost V 0 bases and J 2 bases, with 12 bases left between them. The CDR3 totals 16 residues. The CDR3 coding sequence is TGTGCCAGCAGCGTAGGTCCAGGGGCCCCCTACAATGAGCAGTTCTTC. Its translation: CASSVGPGAPYNEQFF.

This chain links TRBV15 with TRBJ2-7; no reliable D call. The germline V and J ends were trimmed by 3 bases and 2 bases, with 14 bases remaining between them. Per the germline V gene, CDR1 is LNHNV and CDR2 is YYDKDF (reference sequence). The CDR3 runs to 15 residues. The DNA for the CDR3 is TGTGCCACCAGCAGGGGCCTGACGGAGCCCTACGAGCAGTACTTC. This codes for CATSRGLTEPYEQYF.

J is TRBJ1-6 and V is TRBV28; a weak D match, TRBD1 (6 bases). CDR1 MDHEN and CDR2 SYDVKM come from the germline V gene. The CDR3 extends over 15 amino acids. The V and J ends lost 6 bases and 9 bases respectively, with 18 bases between them. The chain's CDR3 is CASSTSGVIGSPLHF. In DNA, the CDR3 is TGTGCCAGCAGCACATCAGGGGTTATAGGTTCACCCCTCCACTTT.

The chain joins TRBV5-5 to TRBJ2-1; 8 positions match TRBD1. In germline, CDR1 is SGHKS, CDR2 YYEKEE (reference sequence). CDR3 length equals 17 residues. V lost 4 bases, J lost 6 bases, and 15 bases stayed unmatched. CDR3 protein: CASSSLLLRDRGNEQFF. CDR3 sequence (DNA): TGTGCCAGCAGCAGCTTGTTATTACGCGACAGGGGCAATGAGCAGTTCTTC.

The rearrangement links TRBV10-3 to TRBJ1-2; unclear D gene. There are 13 residues in the CDR3. With 6 bases removed from V and 2 bases from J, the gap between germline ends came to 10 bases. The V gene's germline CDR1 is ENHRY and CDR2 SYGVKD. DNA of the CDR3: TGTGCCATCAGGGGTACTGGCAACTATGGCTACACCTTC. This sequence encodes CAIRGTGNYGYTF.

The chain employs TRBV7-9 and TRBJ2-1, with 11 positions matching TRBD2. The trim removed 5 bases at V and 8 bases at J, leaving 8 bases unmatched. Germline assignment: CDR1 SEHNR and CDR2 FQNEAQ (reference sequence). CDR3 length: 15 residues. The CDR3 reads CASSLTSGRPYEQFF. DNA of the CDR3: TGTGCCAGCAGCCTTACTAGCGGGAGACCCTATGAGCAGTTCTTC. The full variable domain, completed using reference TRBV7-9 and TRBJ2-1, is DTGVSQNPRHKITKRGQNVTFRCDPISEHNRLYWYRQTLGQGPEFLTYFQNEAQLEKSRLLSDRFSAERPKGSFSTLEIQRTEQGDSAMYLCASSLTSGRPYEQFFGPGTRLTVL.

This chain connects TRBV6-1 to TRBJ2-7, with TRBD2 matching over 7 bases. CDR1 is MNHNS and CDR2 is SASEGT in the germline V gene. This CDR3 has 15 residues. J was trimmed by 3 bases and V by 6 bases; bases with no gene match: 11. Here the CDR3 reads CASRLAGGSFYEQYF. DNA of the CDR3: TGTGCCAGCAGACTTGCTGGCGGGAGTTTCTACGAGCAGTACTTC.

The chain uses TRBV29-1 and TRBJ2-7, with D possibly being TRBD2 (5 bases). The germline gives CDR1 SQVTM, CDR2 ANQGSEA. CDR3 length: 11 amino acids. Trimming removed 4 bases from V and 7 bases from J, with 11 bases in between. CDR3 sequence reads: CSVVTGVEQYF. DNA of the CDR3: TGCAGCGTTGTGACCGGGGTAGAGCAGTACTTC.

The chain couples TRBV18 to TRBJ2-3; 7 nucleotides line up with TRBD2. The germline gives CDR1 KGHSH, CDR2 LQKENI. With V trimmed by 3 bases and J by 4 bases, 1 base remained unmatched. The CDR3 sequence is 13 residues long. The CDR3, as DNA: TGTGCCAGCTCACCTCGGGAGGCAGATACGCAGTATTTT. Its protein is CASSPREADTQYF. The variable domain in full, with the rest retrieved from reference TRBV18 and TRBJ2-3, is NAGVMQNPRHLVRRRGQEARLRCSPMKGHSHVYWYRQLPEEGLKFMVYLQKENIIDESGMPKERFSAEFPKEGPSILRIQQVVRGDSAAYFCASSPREADTQYFGPGTRLTVL.

The rearrangement uses TRBV28 and TRBJ2-2; 7 bases are shared with TRBD2. V shed 7 bases, J shed 0 bases, and the junction held 11 bases outside the gene matches. Germline CDR1 is MDHEN and CDR2 is SYDVKM. The length of the CDR3 is 17 residues. The CDR3 sequence is CASTPHPGGTNTGELFF. The CDR3 DNA sequence: TGTGCCAGCACCCCCCACCCGGGAGGAACGAACACCGGGGAGCTGTTTTTT.

The rearrangement uses TRBV11-2 and TRBJ2-7, with D tentatively TRBD1 or TRBD2 (5 bases each). The germline gives CDR1 SGHAT, CDR2 FQNNGV. The CDR3 has 14 residues. V was pared by 4 bases and J by 3 bases, with 13 bases between. For the CDR3, the DNA is TGTGCCAGCAGCTATACCGGGACCGGCTACGAGCAGTACTTC. This gives the protein CASSYTGTGYEQYF.

This chain uses TRBV7-7 with TRBJ2-1, with 9 bases identical to TRBD2. Germline-derived CDR1 and CDR2 are SSHAT and FNYEAQ (reference sequence). V lost 3 bases and J lost 2; bases outside the gene matches: 5. This CDR3 has 16 amino acids. This chain's CDR3 is CASSLELAGAYNEQFF. The CDR3 DNA reads as TGTGCCAGCAGCTTGGAGTTAGCGGGGGCCTACAATGAGCAGTTCTTC.

The V gene is TRBV4-1, the J gene TRBJ2-4, with 15 bases aligning to TRBD2. CDR3 length: 19 residues. CDR1 is MGHRA and CDR2 is YSYEKL in the germline V gene. After removal of 3 bases from V and 5 bases from J, the junction contained 11 bases not matched to a gene. DNA of the CDR3: TGCGCCAGCAGCCACTTGGGACTAGCGGGAGGAGGAGTAGAAAACATTCAGTACTTC. Its protein product is CASSHLGLAGGGVENIQYF.

The V and J genes are TRBV7-3 and TRBJ1-5, with 10 bases fitting TRBD1. CDR1 and CDR2 from the germline V gene are SGHTA and FQGTGA. CDR3 length equals 17 residues. The ends lost 1 base at V and 9 bases at J; junction bases unmatched: 12. This CDR3 reads CASSLIWTGGGKGPQHF. The CDR3 DNA is TGTGCCAGCAGCTTAATCTGGACAGGGGGTGGTAAGGGGCCCCAGCATTTT. The full variable domain, completed using reference TRBV7-3 and TRBJ1-5, is GAGVSQTPSNKVTEKGKYVELRCDPISGHTALYWYRQSLGQGPEFLIYFQGTGAADDSGLPNDRFFAVRPEGSVSTLKIQRTERGDSAVYLCASSLIWTGGGKGPQHFGDGTRLSIL.

The chain links TRBV13 to TRBJ1-2; 7 nucleotides line up with TRBD1. Trimming cost V 5 bases and J 2 bases; bases outside gene matches: 5. CDR1 is PRHDT, CDR2 FYEKMQ, per germline (reference sequence). This CDR3 has 14 amino acids. This CDR3 reads CASSRQGLNYGYTF. DNA of the CDR3: TGTGCCAGCAGCCGACAGGGCTTGAACTATGGCTACACCTTC.

The chain couples TRBV2 to TRBJ1-1; no firm D call. This CDR3 is built from 14 residues. Looked up from germline, CDR1 is SNHLY and CDR2 is FYNNEI. V lost 5 bases, J lost 4 bases, and 14 bases lay in between. The CDR3 nucleotides read TGTGCCAGCAGTCCGGCCTTAGGAACCACTGAAGCTTTCTTT. Its translation: CASSPALGTTEAFF.

The rearrangement links TRBV29-1 to TRBJ2-3, with 7 positions matching TRBD2. Trimming took 3 bases from V and 4 from J; bases not matched to a gene: 7. CDR1 is SQVTM and CDR2 is ANQGSEA in the germline V gene. The CDR3 runs to 14 residues. In DNA, the CDR3 is TGCAGCGTTGACGCGAGCGGGGCCCCAGATACGCAGTATTTT. Translation: CSVDASGAPDTQYF.

This clone has just a few counts. The chain's CDR3 is CASRTGGMNTEAFF. As DNA, the CDR3 is TGTGCCAGCAGAACAGGGGGGATGAACACTGAAGCTTTCTTT. The chain combines TRBV28 with TRBJ1-1; 8 bases are a match to TRBD1. Trimming cost V 6 bases and J 0 bases; bases outside gene matches: 3. Per germline, CDR1 MDHEN and CDR2 SYDVKM. The CDR3 is made up of 14 amino acids.

This sequence joins TRBV19 and TRBJ2-3; D is undetermined. Germline V gene data show CDR1 as LNHDA and CDR2 as SQIVND (reference sequence). V gave up 2 bases and J gave up 3 bases, with 15 bases separating them. The CDR3 length is 16 residues. The CDR3: CASSIPQLGGTDTQYF. In DNA, the CDR3 is TGTGCCAGTAGTATACCCCAGTTAGGTGGGACAGATACGCAGTATTTT.

The chain is built from TRBV11-2 and TRBJ2-4; 10 bases are shared with TRBD1. CDR1 SGHAT and CDR2 FQNNGV come from the germline V gene. CDR3 size: 15 residues. J gave up 6 bases and V 5 bases, and 7 bases lay outside the gene matches. CDR3 amino acids: CASSPGGQGINIQYF. The CDR3 DNA reads TGTGCCAGCAGCCCAGGGGGACAGGGGATAAACATTCAGTACTTC.

The chain has TRBV18 and TRBJ2-7; D unclear. This CDR3 has 16 residues. CDR1 and CDR2 from the germline V gene are KGHSH and LQKENI. Trimming shortened V by 3 bases and J by 0 bases, and 15 bases separated the two germline ends. The CDR3 loop is CASSPQPARSSYEQYF. The CDR3, as DNA: TGTGCCAGCTCACCCCAGCCAGCGCGGAGCTCCTACGAGCAGTACTTC.

This clone appeared once. The DNA of the CDR3 is TGTGCCAGCAGTGACCCAGGGACTAGCGCTGTCGATACGCAGTATTTT. Protein: CASSDPGTSAVDTQYF. The J gene is TRBJ2-3, the V gene TRBV6-1; TRBD2 aligns across 10 bases. The germline gives CDR1 MNHNS, CDR2 SASEGT. The CDR3 contains 16 residues. J lost 6 bases, V lost 3 bases, and 9 bases had no gene match.

The chain uses TRBV14 and TRBJ1-1; D might be TRBD1 (5 bases). The germline V gene encodes CDR1 SGHDN and CDR2 FVKESK. This CDR3 comprises 12 residues. Trimming left V 2 bases short and J 8 bases short, with 9 bases between. CDR3 residues: CASSQFRTEAFF. As DNA, the CDR3 is TGTGCCAGCAGCCAATTCCGGACAGAAGCTTTCTTT.